One TCR beta chain is described in this entry. Its antigen is currently not known. The CDR3 goes on 3 residues after the read ends, and that part is filled in from the germline J gene. Using the immunoSEQ assay, multiplex PCR amplified TCR beta CDR3 regions from an average of around 1,300 ng of genomic DNA per sample. The assay corrected primer bias using a complete synthetic TCR repertoire to establish an amplification baseline. The amplicons were sequenced on the Illumina platform. From the authors' description of their analysis: Sequences were error-corrected by clustering with frequency ratios and a modified nearest-neighbor algorithm, then analyzed in the immunoSEQ Analyzer with IMGT gene definitions. TCR richness and evenness were averaged over 20 rarefaction repeats at each rarefaction depth, excluding samples with fewer sequences than the depth. Wilcoxon rank sum tests with FDR correction were used to compare V, D and J gene relative abundances between the groups. For the blinded duplicates, the intraclass correlation was over 95% for TCR richness and averaged about 76% across about 66 gene segments. TCRdb re-hosts the immuneACCESS table, in-frame sequences only. Its copies lack some clones; in the studies checked, an unresolved V gene accounts for under half of them, and the cause for the rest is not known. The DNA was the basis for D and trimming; V, J and clone size are from that table. This sample's table has entries for fewer than 50,000 clones. Jointly, the top ten make up 7% to 9.5% of the sample.

This record comes from a study of T cells in women clearing cervical HPV infection (dated by TCRdb to between 2017 and 2018). Background on the whole study: The cases were 20 to 30 women with histologically confirmed HPV16-related CIN3 or worse, and 2 of those women had invasive cancers. HLA typing was available for only a few women, so HLA type could not be excluded as a confounder. The controls were over 20 women whose single incident HPV16 infection cleared within 12 months with no development of precancer or cancer. Cases and controls were matched on age within five years and on year of sample collection. The parent cohort enrolled 10,000 or so women aged 18 or older in Guanacaste, Costa Rica, during about 1992 to 1995 and followed them for more than 6 years. Blood from cases was collected at the visit where the lesion was first found, while blood from controls was collected once the infection could no longer be detected. This exploratory proof-of-principle case-control study, nested within the Guanacaste HPV Natural History Study in Costa Rica, compared TCR repertoires among women with different cervical HPV16 outcomes. As quality controls, five blinded duplicates were added to each group, bringing the total to roughly 60 samples made up of roughly 50 participants and ten or so replicates. Cases had a median age of roughly 36 years and controls had a median age of around 41, with no significant differences in baseline characteristics. For cases, a median interval of roughly 150 days, with an interquartile range of about 90 to 200 days, was observed between lesion detection and blood sampling.

The paper as a whole reports these results and caveats: Random forest classifiers that combined richness and V gene abundances separated cases from controls with an estimated AUC of around 0.87. CIN3+ cases had significantly higher TCR repertoire richness than controls across sequencing depths, but evenness did not differ between the groups. Because of the cross-sectional design, the study could not determine whether the associations came before infection or resulted from infection, and neither effector/memory subsets nor HPV-specific T cells were isolated. Lower TRBV6-7 relative abundance was observed in cases than in controls (around 0.1% versus 0.15%; Bonferroni P = 0.0008). Because the number of T cells per sample was unknown, the richness differences could reflect varying T-cell content rather than repertoire biology.

CDR1 and CDR2 were assigned from the germline V gene (reference sequence) as LNHDA and SQIVND. Its CDR3 holds 12 amino acids, cysteine through phenylalanine. The DNA shown is the part of the CDR3 that was read: 27 bases, in frame from base 1. The V end loses 4 bases and the J end loses 5 bases, and a stretch of 6 bases separates them. Every participant had a single incident cervical HPV16 infection, and prevalent HPV16 infections were excluded. Cervical HPV DNA was detected with MY09/MY11 PCR, and genotyping was done with dot-blot hybridization. Approximately 16 mL of heparinized blood were centrifuged, and the buffy coat was aliquoted, frozen at -30°C, then stored at -80°C. QIAGEN kits were used to extract genomic DNA from the buffy coat specimens.

This receptor was taken from a woman between 18 and 70 years old with a cervical HPV16 infection that either progressed to CIN3+ or cleared (not recorded which). Specimen: blood buffy coat. This chain joins TRBV19 to TRBJ1-5, with no reliable assignment of the D segment. CDR3 DNA (partial): TGTGCCAGTAGTAATAAGGATCAGCCC. Its protein reads: CASSNKDQP. The entire CDR3 protein reads CASSNKDQPQHF.